The clone carrying this T cell receptor beta chain was detected only a few times. Antigen unknown. This sample also contains other DNA sequences that code for the same CDR3. The data were taken from a study of metastatic and nonmetastatic thyroid tumors. Study summary: The study looked at repertoires side by side in blood and in tumor or nodule tissue from malignant and benign thyroid patients. Study-level results: Relative to benign nodules, malignant thyroid tumors were reportedly characterized by significantly elevated TCR beta diversity in blood and tumor.

Authors' processing steps: A classifier for distant metastasis in papillary thyroid cancer was constructed using CDR3 differences observed across clinicopathological groups. MiXCR was used by TCRdb to re-call the PCR reads. The V and J calls shown here were made by TCRdb, not taken from the authors' results. The sample gives tens of thousands of clones, 15% to 20% of which show up once; 6.5% to 8% is in the top ten. The CDR3 is 17 residues long. Germline V gene data show CDR1 as SGHDT and CDR2 as YYEEEE. Trimming cost V 2 bases and J 1 base, with 16 bases left between them. Every patient underwent thyroid surgery untreated.

The clonotype originates from a female donor with papillary thyroid cancer or a benign thyroid nodule (not recorded which). Some clones in this sample may be carry-over from other donors' samples. This sequence joins TRBV5-6 and TRBJ1-5; weak D call: TRBD1 (5 bases). Material: blood. The CDR3 sequence: CASSFGTGTRSNQPQHF. The DNA for the CDR3 is TGTGCCAGCAGCTTTGGAACCGGGACCCGGAGCAATCAGCCCCAGCATTTT. The full variable domain, with the rest looked up from reference TRBV5-6 and TRBJ1-5, is DAGVTQSPTHLIKTRGQQVTLRCSPKSGHDTVSWYQQALGQGPQFIFQYYEEEERQRGNFPDRFSGHQFPNYSSELNVNALLLGDSALYLCASSFGTGTRSNQPQHFGDGTRLSIL.